This TCR beta chain was identified in a study of blood T cell repertoires in COVID-19. The CDR3 extends over 12 amino acids. The ends were cut back, 8 bases at V and 7 bases at J, with 12 bases in the middle. Per germline, CDR1 LNHNV and CDR2 YYDKDF (reference sequence). There are a few counts of this clone. Data came from immunoSEQ multiplex PCR; TCRdb stores just in-frame clones and leaves some out. The sample records over 50,000 clones, roughly 80% being singletons. Sequencing used PBMCs or T cells enriched from blood (not recorded which). This receptor was identified in a woman between 40 and 50 years old with acute COVID-19. The genes are TRBV15 and TRBJ1-5, with D perhaps TRBD1 (6 bases). Here the CDR3 DNA reads TGTGCCACCCTTTCAGGGGAACAGCCCCAGCATTTT. Residues: CATLSGEQPQHF.